The following is a T cell receptor (beta chain) sequence with its context. What it binds is not known. The data stem from a study of cytomegalovirus exposure and HLA in healthy donors. Study-wide results and caveats: About 90% or about 30% of the time was how often most TCR beta V segments were productive, according to an earlier analysis. According to reports, the classifier identified cytomegalovirus status with high specificity and sensitivity.

The PCR had 60 Vbeta and 13 Jbeta primers. The data were produced by immunoSEQ multiplex PCR, yet TCRdb's version contains in-frame clones alone and is incomplete. The sample has some 200,000 clones. The CDR3 is 19 amino acids. The germline V gene encodes CDR1 SGHDN and CDR2 FVKESK. Unmatched junction bases numbered 10, after V lost 2 bases and J lost 2 bases. The receptor's source is a man aged 30 to 45 in good health and CMV-seronegative. The sample was PBMCs. The V and J genes are TRBV14 and TRBJ2-7; 15 positions agree with TRBD2. The CDR3 DNA is TGTGCCAGCAGCCAACCGGGACTAGCGGGAGGTCGATTAACCTACGAGCAGTACTTC. Amino acid sequence: CASSQPGLAGGRLTYEQYF.